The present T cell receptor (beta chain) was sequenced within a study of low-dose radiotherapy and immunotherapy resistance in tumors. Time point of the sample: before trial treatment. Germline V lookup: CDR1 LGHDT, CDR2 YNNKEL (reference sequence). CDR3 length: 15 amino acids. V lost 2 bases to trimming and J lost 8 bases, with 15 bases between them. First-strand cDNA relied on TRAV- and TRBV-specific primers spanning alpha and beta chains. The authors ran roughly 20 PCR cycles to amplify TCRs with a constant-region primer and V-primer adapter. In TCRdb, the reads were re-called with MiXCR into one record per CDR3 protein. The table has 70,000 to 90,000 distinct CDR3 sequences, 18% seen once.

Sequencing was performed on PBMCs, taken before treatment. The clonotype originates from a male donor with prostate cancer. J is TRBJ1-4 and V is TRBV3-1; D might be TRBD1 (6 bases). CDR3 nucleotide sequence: TGTGCCAGCAGCCAACGAGGGGGAATGAGAGAAAAACTGTTTTTT. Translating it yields CASSQRGGMREKLFF.